These 23 T cell receptor beta chains share one sample of origin, sequenced in a study of blood T cell repertoires in COVID-19 (dated by TCRdb to 2019 to 2021). The library was produced with the immunoSEQ multiplex PCR assay. TCRdb limited this immuneACCESS table to in-frame rearrangements with V and J called. A share of clones is missing; checked studies link under half to unresolved V genes, and the rest is unexplained. The sample includes 100,000 to 150,000 clones, with 85% to 90% observed a single time. 4.3% of the sample is held by the ten biggest clonotypes. The sequenced material came from peripheral blood. These receptors were obtained from a man aged 55 to 70 with COVID-19, enrolled during active disease.

The chain combines TRBV2 with TRBJ1-5; no firm D call. The ends were cut back, 5 bases at V and 6 bases at J, with 14 bases in the middle. The CDR3 is 14 amino acids. The germline CDR1 and CDR2 sequences are SNHLY and FYNNEI. Here the CDR3 DNA reads TGTGCCAGCAGTTTCTCTGACTTCGGTCAGCCCCAGCATTTT. Encoded protein: CASSFSDFGQPQHF.

V and J are TRBV4-1 and TRBJ1-4; weak D call: TRBD1 (6 bases). The CDR3 is 14 amino acids. Trimming removed 0 bases at V and 6 bases at J, with 8 bases between. Germline CDR1 reads MGHRA; CDR2 reads YSYEKL. This CDR3 reads CASSQDRGDEKLFF. CDR3 sequence (DNA): TGCGCCAGCAGCCAAGACAGGGGTGATGAAAAACTGTTTTTT.

The chain carries TRBV6-5 and TRBJ1-2, with D maybe TRBD1 (5 bases). CDR1 is MNHEY, CDR2 SVGAGI, per germline. V was shortened by 5 bases and J by 4 bases, with 14 bases between the two germline ends. There are 14 residues in the CDR3. CDR3 nucleotide sequence: TGTGCCAGCAGTACTCAGGGAGGGGCCTATGGCTACACCTTC. This codes for CASSTQGGAYGYTF.

The chain couples TRBV10-3 to TRBJ2-7, with D tentatively TRBD2 (6 bases). The CDR3 contains 13 residues. The germline V and J ends were trimmed by 5 bases and 2 bases, with 10 bases remaining between them. Looked up from germline, CDR1 is ENHRY and CDR2 is SYGVKD. The CDR3 nucleotides read TGTGCCATCAGTTCCGGGGAGGCCTACGAGCAGTACTTC. Its protein is CAISSGEAYEQYF.

This rearrangement joins TRBV6-2 or TRBV6-3 to TRBJ2-1; the match to TRBD2 covers 7 bases. The length of the CDR3 is 13 residues. V shed 6 bases and J 9 bases; nucleotides not matched to a gene: 8. Per germline, CDR1 MNHEY and CDR2 SVGEGT. The CDR3 DNA follows: TGTGCCAGCAGCTCTACGACGGGGGGTGAGCAGTTCTTC. It codes for CASSSTTGGEQFF.

CDR3 sequence: CASSLSGLAGELFF. The CDR3 nucleotides are TGCGCCAGCAGCTTGTCAGGGCTGGCCGGGGAGCTGTTTTTT. V gene TRBV5-1 combines with J gene TRBJ2-2, with D perhaps matching TRBD1 (5 bases). The CDR3 contains 14 residues. Germline V gene lookup returns CDR1 SGHRS and CDR2 YFSETQ. The germline V and J ends were trimmed by 1 base and 6 bases, with 10 bases remaining between them. Full variable domain (remainder filled in from reference TRBV5-1 and TRBJ2-2): KAGVTQTPRYLIKTRGQQVTLSCSPISGHRSVSWYQQTPGQGLQFLFEYFSETQRNKGNFPGRFSGRQFSNSRSEMNVSTLELGDSALYLCASSLSGLAGELFFGEGSRLTVL.

The chain uses TRBV5-1 and TRBJ2-7, with D possibly being TRBD2 (6 bases). Between the trimmed V and J ends, which lost 2 bases and 0 bases, there was a span of 12 bases. The CDR3 sequence is 15 residues long. Germline V gene lookup returns CDR1 SGHRS and CDR2 YFSETQ. As DNA, the CDR3 is TGCGCCAGCAGCTTTACTAGCAGGAGCTCCTACGAGCAGTACTTC. Protein: CASSFTSRSSYEQYF.

The chain employs TRBV5-1 and TRBJ2-7, with 7 bases lining up with TRBD1. CDR3 length equals 14 residues. The ends lost 0 bases at V and 6 bases at J; junction bases unmatched: 6. CDR1 and CDR2 (germline): SGHRS, YFSETQ. In DNA, the CDR3 is TGCGCCAGCAGCTTGGATAACAGGGGACGCGAGCAGTACTTC. Amino acids: CASSLDNRGREQYF.

This chain uses TRBV7-2 with TRBJ2-3; D is unresolved. Germline values: CDR1 SGHTA, CDR2 FQGNSA. The CDR3 is 14 amino acids. Between the trimmed V and J ends, which lost 1 base and 2 bases, there was a span of 7 bases. The CDR3 sequence: CASSLVAVTDTQYF. The CDR3 bases are TGTGCCAGCAGCTTAGTGGCAGTCACAGATACGCAGTATTTT.

The rearrangement joins TRBV6-5 to TRBJ1-3, with D maybe TRBD1 (5 bases). The CDR3 has 15 residues. Germline V gives CDR1 MNHEY, CDR2 SVGAGI. V lost 2 bases and J lost 0, with 8 bases in between. CDR3 bases: TGTGCCAGCAGTTACGACAGAGCCTCTGGAAACACCATATATTTT. Translation: CASSYDRASGNTIYF.

The gene calls are TRBV3-1 (or the pseudogene TRBV3-2) and TRBJ1-3, with D maybe TRBD1 (6 bases). CDR1 and CDR2 from the germline V gene are LGHDT and YNNKEL (reference sequence). The CDR3 sequence is 14 residues long. Trimming took off 1 base at V and 4 bases at J, with 8 bases between the two ends. The CDR3: CASSQGTAGNTIYF. In DNA form, the CDR3 reads TGTGCCAGCAGCCAAGGGACAGCCGGAAACACCATATATTTT.

This clone was seen once. V and J are TRBV19 and TRBJ1-2; the match to TRBD1 covers 11 bases. The germline V gene has CDR1 LNHDA and CDR2 SQIVND (reference sequence). The CDR3 contains 14 residues. Unmatched junction bases numbered 5, after V lost 3 bases and J lost 8 bases. CDR3 sequence (DNA): TGTGCCAGTAGTATCCGGGACAGGGGGGACGGCTACACCTTC. Protein product: CASSIRDRGDGYTF.

The chain links TRBV6-6 to TRBJ2-1; D possibly corresponds to TRBD2 (6 bases). The germline V and J ends were trimmed by 3 bases and 5 bases, with 8 bases remaining between them. Germline V gene lookup returns CDR1 MNHNY and CDR2 SVGAGI (reference sequence). This CDR3 region has 13 residues. CDR3 protein: CASSYGGNNEQFF. In nucleotides, the CDR3 is TGTGCCAGCAGTTATGGAGGGAACAATGAGCAGTTCTTC.

The chain links TRBV10-3 to TRBJ2-3, with 10 bases that match TRBD2. Per the germline V gene, CDR1 is ENHRY and CDR2 is SYGVKD. The CDR3 is made up of 16 amino acids. The V and J ends lost 3 bases and 1 base, in that order; junction bases with no gene match: 4. Here the CDR3 reads CAISDGLAERTDTQYF. For the CDR3, the DNA is TGTGCCATCAGTGATGGACTAGCGGAGCGCACAGATACGCAGTATTTT.

This clone was counted a few times. The CDR3 spells CASSIVRQFNTEAFF. CDR3 bases: TGTGCCAGTAGTATAGTAAGACAGTTCAACACTGAAGCTTTCTTT. This chain uses TRBV19 with TRBJ1-1, with D perhaps matching TRBD1 (5 bases). Deletions cut 1 base from V and 2 bases from J, with 11 bases between. The CDR3 runs 15 residues. Germline CDR1 and CDR2: LNHDA and SQIVND (reference sequence).

The CDR3 is CASSLLAGGLAFF. In DNA form, the CDR3 reads TGTGCCAGCAGCTTATTGGCAGGGGGCTTAGCTTTCTTT. This chain connects TRBV7-9 to TRBJ1-1, with 8 nucleotides matching TRBD1. The germline gives CDR1 SEHNR, CDR2 FQNEAQ (reference sequence). V lost 2 bases, J lost 10 bases, and 6 bases stayed unmatched. The CDR3 is 13 residues long.

Concerning this clone itself: At the DNA level, this CDR3 is encoded by other sequences in the same sample as well. J is TRBJ1-1 and V is TRBV6-1; TRBD1 agrees at 7 bases. Germline V lookup: CDR1 MNHNS, CDR2 SASEGT. This CDR3 region has 14 residues. Trimming removed 2 bases from V and 5 bases from J; junction bases left unmatched: 5. The CDR3 nucleotides are TGTGCCAGCAGTGAAAACAGGGGCGGAACTGAAGCTTTCTTT. Encoded protein: CASSENRGGTEAFF.

The rearrangement joins TRBV25-1 to TRBJ2-7; the match to TRBD1 covers 7 bases. V shed 4 bases, J shed 7 bases, and the junction held 4 bases outside the gene matches. This CDR3 has 12 residues. Germline V gives CDR1 MGHDK, CDR2 SYGVNS. CDR3 loop: CASSATGSEQYF. DNA of the CDR3: TGTGCCAGCAGTGCGACAGGGAGTGAGCAGTACTTC.

The rearrangement joins TRBV7-2 to TRBJ2-5; 11 bases align to TRBD2. Germline V CDR1 and CDR2: SGHTA, FQGNSA. The CDR3 contains 17 residues. V lost 1 base and J lost 4; bases outside the gene matches: 8. The CDR3 region has the DNA TGTGCCAGCAGCTTAGTAGCTAGCGGGGGGCCGGGAGAGACCCAGTACTTC. It codes for CASSLVASGGPGETQYF.

The rearrangement joins TRBV6-5 to TRBJ1-1; a possible D gene is TRBD1 (6 bases). Germline V gene lookup returns CDR1 MNHEY and CDR2 SVGAGI. Trimming removed 7 bases at V and 6 bases at J, with 15 bases between. This CDR3 is 13 amino acids long. CDR3 sequence reads: CASTRDTGPEAFF. CDR3 sequence (DNA): TGTGCCAGCACCAGGGACACCGGCCCTGAAGCTTTCTTT.

V usage is TRBV30 and J usage is TRBJ1-1; 7 positions agree with TRBD1. The junction had 5 bases not matched to a gene; V was cut back by 4 bases and J by 0 bases. CDR1 and CDR2 from the germline V gene are GTSNPN and SVGIG (reference sequence). This CDR3 is 14 amino acids long. The CDR3 bases are TGTGCCTGGACCCTCGGGACAGTGAACACTGAAGCTTTCTTT. Translating it yields CAWTLGTVNTEAFF.

The J gene is TRBJ1-3, the V gene TRBV7-7; TRBD1 is a possible D gene (6 bases). Germline V gives CDR1 SSHAT, CDR2 FNYEAQ (reference sequence). CDR3 length: 15 residues. V was pared by 5 bases and J by 0 bases, with 11 bases between. CDR3: CASSLDRSSGNTIYF. The CDR3 DNA follows: TGTGCCAGCAGCCTAGACAGGAGCTCTGGAAACACCATATATTTT. Drawing the rest from reference TRBV7-7 and TRBJ1-3, the complete variable domain is GAGVSQSPRYKVTKRGQDVTLRCDPISSHATLYWYQQALGQGPEFLTYFNYEAQPDKSGLPSDRFSAERPEGSISTLTIQRTEQRDSAMYRCASSLDRSSGNTIYFGEGSWLTVV.

This sequence joins TRBV19 and TRBJ1-1; weak D call: TRBD1 (5 bases). Per the germline V gene, CDR1 is LNHDA and CDR2 is SQIVND (reference sequence). With 0 bases removed from V and 4 bases from J, the gap between germline ends came to 18 bases. The CDR3 runs 17 residues. The CDR3 protein is CASSIDLGRVWGTEAFF. CDR3 bases: TGTGCCAGTAGTATAGATCTGGGCAGGGTCTGGGGCACTGAAGCTTTCTTT.